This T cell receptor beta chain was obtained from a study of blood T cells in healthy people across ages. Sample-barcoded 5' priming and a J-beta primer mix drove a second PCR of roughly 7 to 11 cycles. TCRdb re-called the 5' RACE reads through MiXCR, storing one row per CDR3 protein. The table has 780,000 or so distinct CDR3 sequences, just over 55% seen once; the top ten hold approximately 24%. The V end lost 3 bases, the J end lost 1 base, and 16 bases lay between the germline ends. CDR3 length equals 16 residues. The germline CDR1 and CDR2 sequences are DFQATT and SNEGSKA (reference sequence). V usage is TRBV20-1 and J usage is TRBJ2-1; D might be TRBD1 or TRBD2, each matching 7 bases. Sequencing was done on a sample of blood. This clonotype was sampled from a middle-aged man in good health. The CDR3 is CSARTGRGRSYNEQFF. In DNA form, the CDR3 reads TGCAGTGCTAGGACAGGGAGGGGGCGATCCTACAATGAGCAGTTCTTC.